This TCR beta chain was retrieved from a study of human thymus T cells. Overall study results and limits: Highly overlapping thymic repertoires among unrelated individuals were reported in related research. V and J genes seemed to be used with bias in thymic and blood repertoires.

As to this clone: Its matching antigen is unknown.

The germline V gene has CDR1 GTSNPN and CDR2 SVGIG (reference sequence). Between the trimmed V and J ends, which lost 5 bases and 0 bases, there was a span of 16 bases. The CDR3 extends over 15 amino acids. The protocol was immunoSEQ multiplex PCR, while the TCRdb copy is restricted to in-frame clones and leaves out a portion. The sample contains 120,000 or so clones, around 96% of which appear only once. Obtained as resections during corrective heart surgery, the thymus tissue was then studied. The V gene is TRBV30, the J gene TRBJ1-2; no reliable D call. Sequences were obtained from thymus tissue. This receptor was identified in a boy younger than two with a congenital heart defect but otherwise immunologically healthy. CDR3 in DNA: TGTGCCTGGGGGGAGGGAACAGTCCCTAACTATGGCTACACCTTC. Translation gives CAWGEGTVPNYGYTF.